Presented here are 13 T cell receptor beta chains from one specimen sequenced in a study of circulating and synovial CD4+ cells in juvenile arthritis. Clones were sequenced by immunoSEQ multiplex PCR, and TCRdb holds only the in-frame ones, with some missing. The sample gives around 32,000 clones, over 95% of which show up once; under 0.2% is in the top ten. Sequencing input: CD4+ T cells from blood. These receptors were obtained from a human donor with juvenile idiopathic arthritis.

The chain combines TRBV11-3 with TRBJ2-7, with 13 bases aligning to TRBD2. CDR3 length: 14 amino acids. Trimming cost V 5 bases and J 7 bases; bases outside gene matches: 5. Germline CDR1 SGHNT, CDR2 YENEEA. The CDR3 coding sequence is TGTGCCAGCAGCCGCGGACTAGCGGGGGATGAGCAGTACTTC. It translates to CASSRGLAGDEQYF.

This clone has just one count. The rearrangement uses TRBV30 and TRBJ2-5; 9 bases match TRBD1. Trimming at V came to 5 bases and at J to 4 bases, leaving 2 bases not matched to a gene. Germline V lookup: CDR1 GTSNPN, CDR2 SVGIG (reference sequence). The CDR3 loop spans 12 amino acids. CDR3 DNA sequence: TGTGCCTGGGCGGGACAGGGAGAGACCCAGTACTTC. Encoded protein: CAWAGQGETQYF.

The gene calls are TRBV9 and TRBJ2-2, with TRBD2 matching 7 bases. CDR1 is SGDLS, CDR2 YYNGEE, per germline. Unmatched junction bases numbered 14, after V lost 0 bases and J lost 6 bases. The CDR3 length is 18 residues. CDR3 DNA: TGTGCCAGCAGCGTAGTAGGCGGGAGTGGGCTGAGGCCCGGGGAGCTGTTTTTT. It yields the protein CASSVVGGSGLRPGELFF.

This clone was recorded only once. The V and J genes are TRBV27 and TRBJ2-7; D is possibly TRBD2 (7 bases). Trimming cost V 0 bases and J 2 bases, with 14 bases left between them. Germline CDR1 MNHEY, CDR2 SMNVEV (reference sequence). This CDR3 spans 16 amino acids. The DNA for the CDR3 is TGTGCCAGCAGTTTATCGTTCGGGGGGCTAGCCTACGAGCAGTACTTC. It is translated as CASSLSFGGLAYEQYF.

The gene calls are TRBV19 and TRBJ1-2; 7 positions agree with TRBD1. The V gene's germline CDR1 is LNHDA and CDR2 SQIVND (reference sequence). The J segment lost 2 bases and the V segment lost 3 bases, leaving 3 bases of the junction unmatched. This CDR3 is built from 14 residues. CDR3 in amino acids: CASSILTGNYGYTF. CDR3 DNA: TGTGCCAGTAGTATCCTGACAGGGAACTATGGCTACACCTTC.

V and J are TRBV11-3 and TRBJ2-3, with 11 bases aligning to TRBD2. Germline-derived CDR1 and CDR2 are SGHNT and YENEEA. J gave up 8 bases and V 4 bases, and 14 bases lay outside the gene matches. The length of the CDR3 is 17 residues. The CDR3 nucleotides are TGTGCCAGCAGCTCCCACCCAATAGCGGGAGGGGACGGTACGCAGTATTTT. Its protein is CASSSHPIAGGDGTQYF.

The CDR3 sequence is CASSPRASARETQYF. CDR3 coding DNA: TGTGCCAGCAGCCCCCGGGCTAGCGCCAGGGAGACCCAGTACTTC. The gene calls are TRBV7-3 and TRBJ2-5, with a possible D match to TRBD2 (6 bases). Trimming pared 5 bases from V and 5 bases from J, leaving 18 bases between. The CDR3 is made up of 15 amino acids. Germline V gives CDR1 SGHTA, CDR2 FQGTGA.

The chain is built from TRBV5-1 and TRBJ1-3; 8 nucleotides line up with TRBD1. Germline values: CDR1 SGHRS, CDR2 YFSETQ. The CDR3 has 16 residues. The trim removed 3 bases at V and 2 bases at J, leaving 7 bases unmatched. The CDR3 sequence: CASSYDRGSAGNTIYF. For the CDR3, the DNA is TGCGCCAGCAGCTACGACAGGGGATCTGCTGGAAACACCATATATTTT.

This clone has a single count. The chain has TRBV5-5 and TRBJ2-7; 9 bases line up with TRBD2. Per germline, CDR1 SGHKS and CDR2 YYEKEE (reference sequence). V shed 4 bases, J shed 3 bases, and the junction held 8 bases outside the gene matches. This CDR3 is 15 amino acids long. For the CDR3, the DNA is TGTGCCAGCAGCGTGGGACTAGCAGAACTCTACGAGCAGTACTTC. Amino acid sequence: CASSVGLAELYEQYF.

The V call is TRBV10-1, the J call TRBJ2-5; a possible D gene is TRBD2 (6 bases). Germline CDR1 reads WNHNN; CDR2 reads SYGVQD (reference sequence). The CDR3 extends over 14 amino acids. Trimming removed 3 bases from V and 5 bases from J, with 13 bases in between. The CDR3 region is CASSDSGVLETQYF. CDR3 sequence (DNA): TGCGCCAGCAGTGACTCGGGGGTCCTTGAGACCCAGTACTTC.

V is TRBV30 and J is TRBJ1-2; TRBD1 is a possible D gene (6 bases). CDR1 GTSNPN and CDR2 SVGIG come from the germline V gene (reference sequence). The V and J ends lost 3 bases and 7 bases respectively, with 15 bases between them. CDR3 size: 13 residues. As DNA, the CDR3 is TGTGCCTGGAGCCCACAGGGTGGGTCTGGCTACACCTTC. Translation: CAWSPQGGSGYTF.

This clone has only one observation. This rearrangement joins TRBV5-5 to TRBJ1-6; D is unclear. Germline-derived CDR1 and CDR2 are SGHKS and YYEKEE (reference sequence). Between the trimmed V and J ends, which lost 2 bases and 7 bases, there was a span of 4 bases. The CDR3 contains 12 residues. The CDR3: CASSFGNSPLHF. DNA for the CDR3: TGTGCCAGCAGCTTCGGGAATTCACCCCTCCACTTT.

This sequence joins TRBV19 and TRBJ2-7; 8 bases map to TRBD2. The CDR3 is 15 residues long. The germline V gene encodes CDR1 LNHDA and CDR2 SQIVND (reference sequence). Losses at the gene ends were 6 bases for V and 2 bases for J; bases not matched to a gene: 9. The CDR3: CASSVGLVVAYEQYF. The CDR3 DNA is TGTGCCAGTAGCGTGGGACTAGTGGTGGCCTACGAGCAGTACTTC. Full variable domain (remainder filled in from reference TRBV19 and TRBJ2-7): DGGITQSPKYLFRKEGQNVTLSCEQNLNHDAMYWYRQDPGQGLRLIYYSQIVNDFQKGDIAEGYSVSREKKESFPLTVTSAQKNPTAFYLCASSVGLVVAYEQYFGPGTRLTVT.